Following are 18 T cell receptor beta chains from one sample sequenced in a study of cytomegalovirus exposure and HLA in healthy donors. Researchers ran the PCR with 60 Vbeta and 13 Jbeta primers. Using immunoSEQ multiplex PCR, the repertoire was profiled, and TCRdb retains in-frame clones only, with some absent. The sample contains fewer than 250,000 clones, 70% to 85% of which appear only once. Sequenced: PBMCs. The receptors originated from a male donor in good health and CMV-seronegative.

The V call is TRBV15, the J call TRBJ2-1; maybe TRBD2 (6 bases). The V gene lost 0 bases and the J gene lost 0 bases, with 9 bases spanning the gap. The V gene's germline CDR1 is LNHNV and CDR2 YYDKDF (reference sequence). This CDR3 contains 16 residues. The CDR3 region is CATSRELASSYNEQFF. CDR3 nucleotide sequence: TGTGCCACCAGCAGAGAGCTAGCGAGCTCCTACAATGAGCAGTTCTTC.

This clone appeared a few times. This chain connects TRBV2 to TRBJ2-7; TRBD2 is a possible D gene (6 bases). The germline V gene encodes CDR1 SNHLY and CDR2 FYNNEI. V lost 5 bases and J lost 3, with 17 bases in between. CDR3 length: 15 residues. CDR3 region: CASSPSGGVNYEQYF. In DNA form, the CDR3 reads TGTGCCAGCAGTCCAAGCGGCGGGGTTAACTACGAGCAGTACTTC.

The chain joins TRBV4-2 to TRBJ2-5; D is possibly TRBD1 (7 bases). The CDR3 is made up of 16 amino acids. The germline gives CDR1 LGHNA, CDR2 YNFKEQ. V gave up 0 bases and J gave up 4 bases, with 15 bases separating them. The CDR3 sequence: CASSQDRRQGGETQYF. The CDR3 DNA sequence: TGTGCCAGCAGCCAAGATCGTCGACAGGGAGGAGAGACCCAGTACTTC.

The chain links TRBV28 to TRBJ2-5, with 9 positions matching TRBD2. The last part of the DNA fits TRBJ2-7 better; the J call may be wrong. This CDR3 spans 17 amino acids. Germline V gene sequence: CDR1 MDHEN, CDR2 SYDVKM. Here the CDR3 DNA reads TGTGCCAGCAGTACCCCCACTAGCGGGTCCGACTCCTACGAGCAGTACTTC. It translates to CASSTPTSGSDSYEQYF.

The V call is TRBV25-1, the J call TRBJ1-4; no definite D call. Germline loops: CDR1 MGHDK, CDR2 SYGVNS. V was cut by 5 bases and J by 0 bases, with 7 bases left in between. The CDR3 is 14 amino acids. The chain's CDR3 is CASSPQTTNEKLFF. CDR3 DNA: TGTGCCAGCAGTCCCCAGACAACTAATGAAAAACTGTTTTTT.

This clone occurred once. Here the CDR3 reads CASSQILTTSGSMTGELFF. For the CDR3, the DNA is TGTGCCAGCAGCCAAATCCTGACCACTAGCGGGAGTATGACCGGGGAGCTGTTTTTT. V gene TRBV5-6 combines with J gene TRBJ2-2, with 11 positions matching TRBD2. This CDR3 has 19 amino acids. V shed 4 bases and J 5 bases; nucleotides not matched to a gene: 16. CDR1 SGHDT and CDR2 YYEEEE come from the germline V gene.

The V gene is TRBV6-5, the J gene TRBJ1-3; D perhaps matches TRBD1 (6 bases). With 6 bases removed from V and 1 base from J, the gap between germline ends came to 10 bases. The CDR3 has 14 residues. Looked up from germline, CDR1 is MNHEY and CDR2 is SVGAGI. The CDR3 spells CASSVDRSGNTIYF. In DNA, the CDR3 is TGTGCCAGCAGCGTAGACAGGTCTGGAAACACCATATATTTT.

CDR3 in amino acids: CASSNQYGEQYF. The CDR3 DNA sequence: TGTGCCAGCAGCAACCAATACGGTGAGCAGTACTTC. The rearrangement joins TRBV11-2 to TRBJ2-7; no reliable D call. Per the germline V gene, CDR1 is SGHAT and CDR2 is FQNNGV. V dropped 5 bases and J dropped 7 bases, with 12 bases sitting between them. The CDR3 runs to 12 residues. The full variable domain, in which reference TRBV11-2 and TRBJ2-7 provide the parts outside the CDR3, is EAGVAQSPRYKIIEKRQSVAFWCNPISGHATLYWYQQILGQGPKLLIQFQNNGVVDDSQLPKDRFSAERLKGVDSTLKIQPAKLEDSAVYLCASSNQYGEQYFGPGTRLTVT.

V usage is TRBV10-3 and J usage is TRBJ2-1, with 10 bases lining up with TRBD1. V was clipped by 8 bases and J by 8 bases; unmatched bases: 9. The CDR3 consists of 14 residues. The V gene's germline CDR1 is ENHRY and CDR2 SYGVKD. In DNA, the CDR3 is TGTGCCATCGTCCCGGGACAGGGGATCCATGAGCAGTTCTTC. It encodes CAIVPGQGIHEQFF.

The chain is built from TRBV5-1 and TRBJ1-1; D is perhaps TRBD1 (5 bases). The germline CDR1 and CDR2 sequences are SGHRS and YFSETQ. V gave up 7 bases and J gave up 1 base, with 11 bases separating them. The CDR3 sequence is 13 residues long. This CDR3 reads CASSTVQNTEAFF. CDR3 DNA sequence: TGCGCCAGCTCGACAGTGCAGAACACTGAAGCTTTCTTT.

This clone was seen more than once but under ten times. The rearrangement uses TRBV11-2 and TRBJ1-1; TRBD1 is a possible D gene (5 bases). Trimming took 5 bases from V and 4 from J, leaving 11 bases between them. The CDR3 has 13 residues. Germline assignment: CDR1 SGHAT and CDR2 FQNNGV. In nucleotides, the CDR3 is TGTGCCAGCAGCCGATCGGGGGGCACTGAAGCTTTCTTT. It specifies CASSRSGGTEAFF.

The chain has TRBV5-4 and TRBJ2-1, with 7 bases aligning to TRBD1. Germline V gives CDR1 SGHNT, CDR2 YYREEE (reference sequence). The CDR3 has 15 residues. V shed 2 bases and J 3 bases; nucleotides not matched to a gene: 5. CDR3 DNA: TGTGCCAGCAGCTTCGGGACAGCGAACTACAATGAGCAGTTCTTC. Translated: CASSFGTANYNEQFF.

This chain connects TRBV18 to TRBJ2-7; 10 positions agree with TRBD2. The CDR3 length is 15 residues. The V segment lost 6 bases and the J segment 2 bases; nucleotides outside the gene matches: 7. Germline V gives CDR1 KGHSH, CDR2 LQKENI. CDR3 nucleotide sequence: TGTGCCAGCTCGCCTACCCTAGCGGGAGCCTACGAGCAGTACTTC. Its protein product is CASSPTLAGAYEQYF.

V gene TRBV27 combines with J gene TRBJ2-1; no firm D call. The germline V and J ends were trimmed by 2 bases and 0 bases, with 5 bases remaining between them. Germline V gene sequence: CDR1 MNHEY, CDR2 SMNVEV (reference sequence). The CDR3 totals 14 residues. The CDR3 DNA is TGTGCCAGCAGTTTAGACTCCTCCTACAATGAGCAGTTCTTC. Protein sequence: CASSLDSSYNEQFF.

This clone was detected only a few times. The chain recombines TRBV19 with TRBJ1-4; D may be TRBD1 (6 bases). This CDR3 contains 14 residues. Per the germline V gene, CDR1 is LNHDA and CDR2 is SQIVND (reference sequence). Deletions cut 5 bases from V and 8 bases from J, with 15 bases between. Here the CDR3 reads CASSYSGGHEKLFF. DNA for the CDR3: TGTGCCAGTAGTTACAGCGGGGGGCACGAAAAACTGTTTTTT.

V usage is TRBV5-1 and J usage is TRBJ2-4, with D maybe TRBD1 (5 bases). Between the trimmed V and J ends, which lost 0 bases and 6 bases, there was a span of 13 bases. Germline-derived CDR1 and CDR2 are SGHRS and YFSETQ. This CDR3 is built from 15 residues. The DNA of the CDR3 is TGCGCCAGCAGCTTGGATGTGGTGGGGCGAAACATTCAGTACTTC. Translation: CASSLDVVGRNIQYF.

V is TRBV5-8 and J is TRBJ2-5; D is uncertain. The tail of the sequence fits TRBJ2-7 better, so the J call may be wrong. CDR1 and CDR2 from the germline V gene are SGHTS and YDEGEE. The CDR3 has 13 amino acids. This CDR3 reads CASSLADVYEQYF. The DNA of the CDR3 is TGTGCCAGCAGCTTGGCTGATGTCTACGAGCAGTACTTC.

Comments on this clone: The germline gene is not matched at one end of the junction; a read error may be the cause. The chain employs TRBV6-5 and TRBJ1-3; 7 nucleotides match TRBD1. This CDR3 is built from 14 residues. Germline CDR1 and CDR2: MNHEY and SVGAGI. This CDR3 is CASSYGRQGNTTYF. The CDR3 DNA reads as TGTGCCAGCAGTTACGGTAGACAGGGAAACACCACATATTTT.